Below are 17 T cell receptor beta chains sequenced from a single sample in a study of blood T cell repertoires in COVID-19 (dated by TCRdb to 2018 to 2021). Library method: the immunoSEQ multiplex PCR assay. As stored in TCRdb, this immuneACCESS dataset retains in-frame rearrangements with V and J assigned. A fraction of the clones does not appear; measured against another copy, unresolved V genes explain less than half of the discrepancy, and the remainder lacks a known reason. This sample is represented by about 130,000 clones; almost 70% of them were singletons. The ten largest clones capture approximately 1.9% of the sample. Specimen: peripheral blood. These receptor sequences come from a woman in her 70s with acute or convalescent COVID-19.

CDR3 in amino acids: CASSFDRNGYTF. The CDR3 coding sequence is TGTGCCAGCAGTTTCGACAGAAACGGCTACACCTTC. The chain couples TRBV6-6 to TRBJ1-2, with D perhaps TRBD1 (5 bases). V shed 4 bases and J shed 8 bases, with 11 bases lying between them. Germline V gives CDR1 MNHNY, CDR2 SVGAGI (reference sequence). CDR3 length equals 12 residues.

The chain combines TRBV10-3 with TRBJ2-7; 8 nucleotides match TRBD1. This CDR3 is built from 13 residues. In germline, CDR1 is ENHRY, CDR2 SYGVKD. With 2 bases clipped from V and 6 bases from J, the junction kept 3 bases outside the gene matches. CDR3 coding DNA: TGTGCCATCAGTGAGCGACAGGGGAGCGAGCAGTACTTC. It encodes CAISERQGSEQYF.

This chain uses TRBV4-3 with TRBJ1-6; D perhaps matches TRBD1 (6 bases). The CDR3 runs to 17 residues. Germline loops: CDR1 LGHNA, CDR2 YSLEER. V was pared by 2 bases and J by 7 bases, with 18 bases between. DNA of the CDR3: TGCGCCAGCAGCCAACTCGTACCGGGACAAATCAATTCACCCCTCCACTTT. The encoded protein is CASSQLVPGQINSPLHF.

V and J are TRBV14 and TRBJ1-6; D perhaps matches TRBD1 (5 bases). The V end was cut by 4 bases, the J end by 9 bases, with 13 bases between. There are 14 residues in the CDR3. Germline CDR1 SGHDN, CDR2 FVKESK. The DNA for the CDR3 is TGTGCCAGCAGCCTTAGGGGCCCGTCTTCACCCCTCCACTTT. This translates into CASSLRGPSSPLHF.

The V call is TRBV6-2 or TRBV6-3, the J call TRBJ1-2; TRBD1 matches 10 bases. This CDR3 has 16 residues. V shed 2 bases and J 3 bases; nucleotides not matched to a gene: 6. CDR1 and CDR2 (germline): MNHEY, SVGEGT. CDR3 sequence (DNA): TGTGCCAGCAGTTACCCTGACAGGGGGCGAGACTATGGCTACACCTTC. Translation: CASSYPDRGRDYGYTF.

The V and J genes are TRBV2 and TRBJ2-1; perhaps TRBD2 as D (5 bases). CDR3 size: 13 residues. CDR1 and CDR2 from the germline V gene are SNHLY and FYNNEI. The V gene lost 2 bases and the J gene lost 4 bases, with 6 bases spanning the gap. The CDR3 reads CASSETGYNEQFF. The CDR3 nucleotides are TGTGCCAGCAGTGAAACGGGGTACAATGAGCAGTTCTTC.

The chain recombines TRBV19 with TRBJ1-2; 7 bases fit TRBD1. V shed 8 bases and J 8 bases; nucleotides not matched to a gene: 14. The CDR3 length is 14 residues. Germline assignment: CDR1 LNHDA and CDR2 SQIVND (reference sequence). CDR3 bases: TGTGCCAGTGCAGATCGAGAGGGGGCGAAGGGCTACACCTTC. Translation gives CASADREGAKGYTF.

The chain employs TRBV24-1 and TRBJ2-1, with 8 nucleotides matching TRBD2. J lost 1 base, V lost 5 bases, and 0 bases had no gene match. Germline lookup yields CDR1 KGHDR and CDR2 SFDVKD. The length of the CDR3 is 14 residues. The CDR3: CATSAGGSYNEQFF. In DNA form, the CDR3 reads TGTGCCACCAGTGCGGGAGGGTCCTACAATGAGCAGTTCTTC.

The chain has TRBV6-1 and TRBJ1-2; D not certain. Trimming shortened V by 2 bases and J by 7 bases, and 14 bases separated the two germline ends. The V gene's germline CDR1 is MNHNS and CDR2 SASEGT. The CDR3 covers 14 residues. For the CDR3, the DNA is TGTGCCAGCAGTGAAATGAGAGGGAATGGTGGCTACACCTTC. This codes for CASSEMRGNGGYTF.

CDR3 sequence (DNA): TGCAGTGCTACTGATAGGGGCAATGAGCAGTTCTTC. This encodes CSATDRGNEQFF. V and J are TRBV20-1 and TRBJ2-1, with D maybe TRBD1 (5 bases). The germline CDR1 and CDR2 sequences are DFQATT and SNEGSKA (reference sequence). The ends were cut back, 4 bases at V and 6 bases at J, with 10 bases in the middle. The CDR3 is made up of 12 amino acids.

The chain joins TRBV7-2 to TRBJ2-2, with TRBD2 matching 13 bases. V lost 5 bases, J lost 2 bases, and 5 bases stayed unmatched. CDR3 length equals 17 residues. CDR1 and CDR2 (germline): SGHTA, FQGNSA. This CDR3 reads CASSVTSGGQNTGELFF. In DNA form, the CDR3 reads TGTGCCAGCAGCGTGACTAGCGGGGGGCAAAACACCGGGGAGCTGTTTTTT.

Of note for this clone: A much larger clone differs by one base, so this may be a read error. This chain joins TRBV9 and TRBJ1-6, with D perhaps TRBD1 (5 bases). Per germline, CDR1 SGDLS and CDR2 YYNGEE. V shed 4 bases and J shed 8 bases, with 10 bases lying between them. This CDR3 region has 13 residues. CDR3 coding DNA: TGTGCCAGCAGCCGGGGGGGAGATTCACCCCTCCACTTT. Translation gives CASSRGGDSPLHF.

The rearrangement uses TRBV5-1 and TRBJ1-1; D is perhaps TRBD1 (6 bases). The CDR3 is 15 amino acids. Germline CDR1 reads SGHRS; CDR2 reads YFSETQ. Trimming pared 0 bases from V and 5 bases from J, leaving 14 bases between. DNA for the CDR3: TGCGCCAGCAGCTTGGGAACCACAGGGAGAACTGAAGCTTTCTTT. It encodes CASSLGTTGRTEAFF.

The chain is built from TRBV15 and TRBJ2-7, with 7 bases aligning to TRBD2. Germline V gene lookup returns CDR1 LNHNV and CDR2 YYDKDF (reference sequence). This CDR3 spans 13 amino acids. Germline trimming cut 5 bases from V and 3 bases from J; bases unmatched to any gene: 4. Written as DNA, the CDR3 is TGTGCCACCAGCCGGGGGGAGAACTACGAGCAGTACTTC. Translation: CATSRGENYEQYF.

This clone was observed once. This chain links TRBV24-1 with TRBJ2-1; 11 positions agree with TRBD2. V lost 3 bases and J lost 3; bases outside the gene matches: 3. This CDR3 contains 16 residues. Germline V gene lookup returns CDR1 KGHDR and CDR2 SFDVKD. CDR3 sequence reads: CATSDALAGDYNEQFF. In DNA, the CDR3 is TGTGCCACCAGTGATGCACTAGCGGGGGACTACAATGAGCAGTTCTTC.

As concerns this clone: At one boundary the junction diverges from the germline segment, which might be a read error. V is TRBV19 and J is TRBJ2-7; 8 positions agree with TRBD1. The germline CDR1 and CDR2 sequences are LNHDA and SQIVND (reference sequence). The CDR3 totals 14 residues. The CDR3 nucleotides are TGTGCCAGTGCCGGACAGGGAATCTCCAACGAGCAGTACTTC. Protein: CASAGQGISNEQYF.

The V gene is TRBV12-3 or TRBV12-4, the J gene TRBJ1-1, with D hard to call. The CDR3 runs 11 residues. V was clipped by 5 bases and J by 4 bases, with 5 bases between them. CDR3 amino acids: CASSPGTEAFF. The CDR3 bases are TGTGCCAGCAGTCCGGGCACTGAAGCTTTCTTT.